This T cell receptor beta chain emerged from a study of graft-versus-host responses after intestinal transplantation. Profiled with immunoSEQ multiplex PCR; TCRdb holds only in-frame clones, not every one. The sample contains approximately 46,000 clones, approximately 84% of which appear only once. Only one count was recorded for this clone. Antigen unknown. The material was unstimulated CD4+ T cells sorted from spleen or lymph node cells, obtained before transplant. The receptor comes from a human donor who was the organ donor for an intestinal transplant.

CDR3 sequence: CASSRTGTGPYEQYF. The DNA for the CDR3 is TGTGCCAGTAGTCGAACCGGGACAGGGCCCTACGAGCAGTACTTC. J is TRBJ2-5 and V is TRBV19, with 9 nucleotides matching TRBD1. Near its end, the DNA agrees better with TRBJ2-7, so the J call may be wrong. CDR3 length: 15 residues. The germline V gene has CDR1 LNHDA and CDR2 SQIVND (reference sequence).